Listed below are T cell receptor beta chains from one sample, sequenced in a study of blood T cell repertoires in COVID-19. Here immunoSEQ multiplex PCR was the method, and the copy in TCRdb shows in-frame clones only, minus some. The sample lists about 140,000 clones, over 60% occurring once. Sample: PBMCs or T cells enriched from blood (not recorded which). These receptors were collected from a woman aged 50 to 60 who had recovered from COVID-19. Each CDR3 is given with its conserved first and last residue. The D gene is left open where the match is weak. Clone size is given for some rows only: seen once, a few or many times, or a class if the clone is expanded.

clone_size j_call v_call d_call cdr3_nt cdr3_aa
NA TRBJ2-1 TRBV18 NA TGTGCCAGCTCAGTGCGAGGGAATGAGCAGTTCTTC CASSVRGNEQFF
NA TRBJ2-1 TRBV7-2 NA TGTGCCAGCAGACCGACCGGGACTCCCTACTACAATGAGCAGTTCTTC CASRPTGTPYYNEQFF
NA TRBJ2-3 TRBV11-2 NA TGTGCCAGCAGCTTAGAATTTGCGCTCACAGATACGCAGTATTTT CASSLEFALTDTQYF
NA TRBJ2-1 TRBV5-6 NA TGTGCCAGCAGCCTGGCCATTACCCTACCCCAGTTCTTC CASSLAITLPQFF
NA TRBJ1-2 TRBV3-1/TRBV3-2 NA TGTGCCAGCAGCCCGGATCTCCGGGGCTATGGCTACACCTTC CASSPDLRGYGYTF
few TRBJ1-6 TRBV2 NA TGTGCCAGCAGCGATAGATCAGGGAACAATTCACCCCTCCACTTT CASSDRSGNNSPLHF
NA TRBJ2-2 TRBV28 NA TGTGCCAGCAGTCTTCGGCTCCTAGCCGGGGAGCTGTTTTTT CASSLRLLAGELFF
NA TRBJ1-2 TRBV28 TRBD1 TGTGCCAGCAGTCCCGGGGACAGGTCGAATGGCTACACCTTC CASSPGDRSNGYTF
NA TRBJ2-1 TRBV27 NA TGTGCCAGCAGCCAGGACAGAAATGAGCAGTTCTTC CASSQDRNEQFF
NA TRBJ2-7 TRBV4-2 TRBD2 TGTGCCAGCAGCCGGTCGACTAGCGGGGTCGGCTACGAGCAGTACTTC CASSRSTSGVGYEQYF
NA TRBJ2-5 TRBV5-1 NA TGCGCCAGCAGCCCGAGCGGCTTAAGTGAGACCCAGTACTTC CASSPSGLSETQYF
NA TRBJ2-5 TRBV24-1 TRBD1 TGTGCCACCAGTGAGAAGACAGGGGGCCAAGAGACCCAGTACTTC CATSEKTGGQETQYF
few TRBJ1-4 TRBV9 NA TGTGCCAGCAGCGTAGGAGGGTGGGATGAAAAACTGTTTTTT CASSVGGWDEKLFF
NA TRBJ2-1 TRBV14 NA TGTGCCAGCAGCCAAGAATACGCAGTCGAGCAGTTCTTC CASSQEYAVEQFF
NA TRBJ1-1 TRBV7-2 TRBD1 TGTGCCAGCAGCTTCGATTGGCAGGGGGCTTGGAACACTGAAGCTTTCTTT CASSFDWQGAWNTEAFF
few TRBJ2-7 TRBV3-1/TRBV3-2 TRBD1 TGTGCCAGCAGCCAAACAGGGGGCGTTTACGAGCAGTACTTC CASSQTGGVYEQYF
NA TRBJ1-5 TRBV18 NA TGTGCCAGCTCACCTGTGGACAACTCGGATCAGCCCCAGCATTTT CASSPVDNSDQPQHF
few TRBJ1-1 TRBV5-8 NA TGTGCCAGCAGCTACGAGGGAACGAACACTGAAGCTTTCTTT CASSYEGTNTEAFF
NA TRBJ1-5 TRBV3-1/TRBV3-2 TRBD1 TGTGCCAGCAGCCAGGACAGGGCGATGAATCAGCCCCAGCATTTT CASSQDRAMNQPQHF
NA TRBJ2-1 TRBV6-5 NA TGTGCCAGCAGTTACCTGAACGGGGAGCAGTTCTTC CASSYLNGEQFF
NA TRBJ1-1 TRBV18 NA TGTGCCAGCTCACCGGACTTACAGGGTTTCTTTATTGGCACTGAAGCTTTCTTT CASSPDLQGFFIGTEAFF
NA TRBJ1-2 TRBV12-3/TRBV12-4 TRBD1 TGTGCCAGCAGTACAGGGGGTTATGGCTACACCTTC CASSTGGYGYTF
NA TRBJ2-1 TRBV4-2 TRBD2 TGTGCCAGCAGCCCGGGGGGGGGTTACTCCTACAATGAGCAGTTCTTC CASSPGGGYSYNEQFF
NA TRBJ2-1 TRBV27 NA TGTGCCAGCAGTTTCCCACGTAGTGAGCAGTTCTTC CASSFPRSEQFF
few TRBJ1-5 TRBV28 NA TGTGCCAGCAGGACGGGGGACCCTCATTGGCCCCAGCATTTT CASRTGDPHWPQHF
once TRBJ1-1 TRBV5-4 NA TGTGCCAGCAGCTTTTCTACAGGTTTGAACACTGAAGCTTTCTTT CASSFSTGLNTEAFF
NA TRBJ2-1 TRBV7-2 NA TGTGCCAGCAGCGGGAGAGGTCGCACCAACAATGAGCAGTTCTTC CASSGRGRTNNEQFF
few TRBJ1-2 TRBV11-2 TRBD1 TGTGCCAGCAGCCCAATGACAGGGCCGGGCTATGGCTACACCTTC CASSPMTGPGYGYTF
NA TRBJ1-6 TRBV18 NA TGTGCCAGCTCACCTTTAAAATCAGGAGGGGATTCACCCCTCCACTTT CASSPLKSGGDSPLHF
NA TRBJ2-5 TRBV5-1 TRBD2 TGCGCCAGCAGCTTGGGGCTAGCGGTGTGGGGGGAGACCCAGTACTTC CASSLGLAVWGETQYF
NA TRBJ1-1 TRBV7-9 NA TGTGCCAGCAGCACTCCCACAGTGAACACTGAAGCTTTCTTT CASSTPTVNTEAFF
NA TRBJ1-2 TRBV10-3 NA TGTGCCATCAGTGGTGGGGACACCCAAAACTATGGCTACACCTTC CAISGGDTQNYGYTF
NA TRBJ2-5 TRBV2 TRBD1 TGTGCCAGCAGCCCCAGACAGGGCCAAGAGACCCAGTACTTC CASSPRQGQETQYF
NA TRBJ2-2 TRBV7-7 TRBD2 TGTGCTAGCAGCTCGACTAGCGGGGGCACGGGGGAGCTGTTTTTT CASSSTSGGTGELFF
NA TRBJ1-5 TRBV5-5 NA TGTGCCAGCAGCTTGTTGGAGGGACGGCAGCCCCAGCATTTT CASSLLEGRQPQHF
NA TRBJ1-6 TRBV7-2 NA TGTGCCAGCAGCTTCGAGAAACGAGCCCCCCTCCACTTT CASSFEKRAPLHF
NA TRBJ2-3 TRBV6-4 NA TGTGCCAGCAGTGACGGGCAGACAGATACGCAGTATTTT CASSDGQTDTQYF
NA TRBJ1-6 TRBV28 NA TGTGCCAGCAGTTTATCGTCGCGACACGAACCCACCCTCCACTTT CASSLSSRHEPTLHF
NA TRBJ2-7 TRBV6-1 TRBD1 TGTGCCAGCAGACTAGGACAGGGGAACCACGAGCAGTACTTC CASRLGQGNHEQYF
NA TRBJ1-2 TRBV10-3 NA TGTGCCACCAGGATAGGTCAGACAGCAAACTATGGCTACACCTTC CATRIGQTANYGYTF
NA TRBJ1-5 TRBV20-1 NA TGCAGTGCTAGTGTGGGGCTTCAGCCCCAGCATTTT CSASVGLQPQHF
few TRBJ2-2 TRBV5-4 NA TGTGCCAGCAGCTTGGTAGCGGAGAGGACCGGGGAGCTGTTTTTT CASSLVAERTGELFF
NA TRBJ1-3 TRBV6-5 NA TGTGCCAGCAACGGGATCCCTCGGAACACCATATATTTT CASNGIPRNTIYF
NA TRBJ2-7 TRBV5-1 NA TGCGCCAGCAGTTCGATTCAGGGCGGCGAGCAGTACTTC CASSSIQGGEQYF
NA TRBJ2-3 TRBV28 TRBD2 TGTGCCAGCAGTTCCGGACTAGCCGTCTACACAGATACGCAGTATTTT CASSSGLAVYTDTQYF
NA TRBJ1-1 TRBV29-1 NA TGCAGCGTTTCTAACAGAGGAGGGGAAAAAGCTTTCTTT CSVSNRGGEKAFF
NA TRBJ2-7 TRBV12-3/TRBV12-4 NA TGTGCCAGCAGTTCCGACAGTCCCTACGAGCAGTACTTC CASSSDSPYEQYF
NA TRBJ2-7 TRBV5-1 TRBD2 TGCGCCAGCAGGAGGAGCGGGGCCGCGACCTACGAGCAGTACTTC CASRRSGAATYEQYF
NA TRBJ1-2 TRBV27 NA TGTGCCAGCAGTTTACAGGGATTTGGCTACACCTTC CASSLQGFGYTF
NA TRBJ1-1 TRBV28 TRBD1 TGTGCCAGCAGTTTCAAGGGGGCGCCCCGGGTAGCTTTCTTT CASSFKGAPRVAFF
NA TRBJ2-1 TRBV3-1/TRBV3-2 TRBD2 TGTGCCAGCAGCCAAACTGCCGGGACTAGCGGCCACAATGAGCAGTTCTTC CASSQTAGTSGHNEQFF
NA TRBJ1-4 TRBV10-2 NA TGCGCCAGCAGTGAACAAGGGACATCGGGGGAAAAACTGTTTTTT CASSEQGTSGEKLFF
NA TRBJ1-2 TRBV5-1 TRBD1 TGCGCCAGCAGCCTAAGACAGGGAGCAGGCTATGGCTACACCTTC CASSLRQGAGYGYTF
NA TRBJ2-1 TRBV5-4 NA TGTGCCAGCAGCCCGCAGTACTACAATGAGCAGTTCTTC CASSPQYYNEQFF
NA TRBJ1-1 TRBV19 NA TGTGCCAGTAGTCTCATACAGGGTGGCACTGAAGCTTTCTTT CASSLIQGGTEAFF